This T cell receptor (beta chain) was observed in a study of T cells after yellow fever vaccination. Study in general: The fractions with low cell numbers were processed using SMART-Seq v4 Ultra Low Input.

This clonotype was seen more than once but under ten times. One entry per CDR3 protein, called by TCRdb with MiXCR from the 5' RACE reads. The data contain fewer than 450,000 distinct CDR3 sequences, approximately 4.2% of them singletons. CDR1 and CDR2 from the germline V gene are SGHDT and YYEEEE. There are 14 residues in the CDR3. V dropped 0 bases and J dropped 8 bases, with 12 bases sitting between them. The TCR sequence derives from a man aged 18 to 29 who received the YFV17D yellow fever vaccine. The source material was PBMCs, sampled 5 days after the yellow fever booster vaccination. The chain carries TRBV5-6 and TRBJ2-1; D is unclear. The CDR3 reads CASSLANSPYEQFF. The CDR3 nucleotides are TGTGCCAGCAGCTTGGCCAACTCCCCGTATGAGCAGTTCTTC.